The entry below describes one TCR beta chain. The use of a sample-barcoded 5' primer and a J-beta primer mix characterized a second PCR of 7 to 11 cycles. TCRdb redid the calling of the 5' RACE reads with MiXCR, one entry per CDR3 protein. The sample contains roughly 1,500,000 distinct CDR3 sequences, 42% of which appear only once. With each sample, at least 6 micrograms of total RNA were extracted. This entry belongs to a study of blood T cells in healthy people across ages. Looked up from germline, CDR1 is LGHDT and CDR2 is YNNKEL (reference sequence). Trimming removed 2 bases from V and 0 bases from J, with 14 bases in between. The CDR3 sequence is 17 residues long.

Sequenced: blood. The rearrangement links TRBV3-1 to TRBJ2-1; D is ambiguous. The sequence was obtained from a woman aged 18-29 years in good health. CDR3 amino acids: CASSQSYAPSSYNEQFF. The CDR3 DNA follows: TGTGCCAGCAGCCAATCCTACGCGCCTAGCTCCTACAATGAGCAGTTCTTC.